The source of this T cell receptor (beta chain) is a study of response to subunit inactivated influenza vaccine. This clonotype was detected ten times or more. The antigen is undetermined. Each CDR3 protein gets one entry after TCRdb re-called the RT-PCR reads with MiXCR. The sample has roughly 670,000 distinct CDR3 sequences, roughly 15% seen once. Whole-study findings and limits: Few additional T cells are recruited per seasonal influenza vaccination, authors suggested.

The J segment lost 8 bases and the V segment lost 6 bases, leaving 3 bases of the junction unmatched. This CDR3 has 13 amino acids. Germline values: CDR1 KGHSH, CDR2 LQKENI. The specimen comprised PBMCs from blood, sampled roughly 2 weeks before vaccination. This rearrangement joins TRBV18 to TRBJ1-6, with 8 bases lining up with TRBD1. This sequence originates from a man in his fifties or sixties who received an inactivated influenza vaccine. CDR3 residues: CASSLDRDSPLHF. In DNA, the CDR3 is TGTGCCAGCTCTTTGGACAGGGATTCACCCCTCCACTTT.